This T cell receptor (beta chain) was recovered during a study of circulating tumor DNA in untreated peripheral T-cell lymphoma. TCRdb keeps only in-frame clones here, not all; method: immunoSEQ multiplex PCR. The sample carries some 7,000 clones, 50% to 75% recorded once. This tumor tissue came from a pretreatment baseline collection. The germline V gene has CDR1 SGHVS and CDR2 FNYEAQ. V shed 3 bases and J shed 5 bases, with 17 bases lying between them. The length of the CDR3 is 15 residues. The chain links TRBV7-6 to TRBJ2-7; tentative D call: TRBD2 (6 bases). This receptor was obtained from a human donor with peripheral T-cell lymphoma. Material: tumor tissue. CDR3 sequence reads: CASSLEAGKINEQYF. CDR3 nucleotides: TGTGCCAGCAGCTTGGAGGCGGGAAAAATTAACGAGCAGTACTTC.